This T cell receptor beta chain was recovered during a study of response to subunit inactivated influenza vaccine. This clonotype occurred a few times. TCRdb redid the calling of the RT-PCR reads with MiXCR, one entry per CDR3 protein. The sample has hundreds of thousands of distinct CDR3 sequences, approximately 17% seen once. The germline V gene encodes CDR1 SNHLY and CDR2 FYNNEI. The germline V and J ends were trimmed by 1 base and 6 bases, with 22 bases remaining between them. This CDR3 is 17 amino acids long. This clonotype was sampled from a man in his forties or fifties who received an inactivated influenza vaccine. The input for sequencing was PBMCs from blood, taken 5 days after vaccination. The V and J genes are TRBV2 and TRBJ2-7, with D possibly being TRBD1 or TRBD2 (5 bases each). The CDR3 protein is CASSEVPGPSGDGEQYF. The DNA of the CDR3 is TGTGCCAGCAGTGAAGTGCCGGGGCCCTCAGGTGATGGCGAGCAGTACTTC.